This record looks at one T cell receptor (beta chain) sequence and its context. As yet, its antigen is unknown. The data derive from a study of blood T cells in healthy people across ages. The use of a sample-barcoded 5' primer and a J-beta primer mix characterized a second PCR of roughly 6 to 11 cycles. TCRdb itself ran the 5' RACE reads through MiXCR, one entry per CDR3 protein. The sample carries roughly 410,000 distinct CDR3 sequences, about 52% recorded once. The CDR3 length is 14 residues. Germline V gene sequence: CDR1 MNHEY, CDR2 SVGAGI. V lost 9 bases to trimming and J lost 6 bases, with 18 bases between them. General study results and limits: Getting older went along with TCR beta diversity per million T cells dropping roughly linearly.

The chain combines TRBV6-5 with TRBJ2-1, with TRBD1 as a possible D gene (6 bases). This receptor was obtained from a man in his fifties or sixties in good health. Sequenced input: blood. As DNA, the CDR3 is TGTGCCAGTATTAGAAAAACAGGGAGCAATGAGCAGTTCTTC. This encodes CASIRKTGSNEQFF.